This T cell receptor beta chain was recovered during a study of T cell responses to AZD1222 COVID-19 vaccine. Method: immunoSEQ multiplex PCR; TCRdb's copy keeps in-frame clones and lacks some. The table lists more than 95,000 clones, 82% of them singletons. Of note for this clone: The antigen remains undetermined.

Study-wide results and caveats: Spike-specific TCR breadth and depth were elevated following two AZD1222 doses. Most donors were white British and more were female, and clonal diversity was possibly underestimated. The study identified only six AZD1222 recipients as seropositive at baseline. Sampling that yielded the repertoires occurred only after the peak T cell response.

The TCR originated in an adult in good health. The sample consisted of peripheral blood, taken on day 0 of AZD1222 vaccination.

CDR3 nucleotides: TGCGCCAGCAGCTTGGCCAGGGAGGCCACTGAAGCTTTCTTT. Protein sequence: CASSLAREATEAFF. The chain employs TRBV5-1 and TRBJ1-1; TRBD1 might be the D (5 bases). With 0 bases removed from V and 4 bases from J, the gap between germline ends came to 10 bases. The CDR3 covers 14 residues. CDR1 and CDR2 from the germline V gene are SGHRS and YFSETQ.